A selection of T cell receptor beta chains follows, all from one sample in a study of chemoradiotherapy in HPV16-positive cancers. Data came from immunoSEQ multiplex PCR; TCRdb stores just in-frame clones and leaves some out. There are 4,000 to 5,500 clones in the sample; about 76% occur only once, and 6% to 7% lies in the top ten. This specimen consisted of tumor tissue, obtained from a patient who underwent chemoradiotherapy. The receptor set was obtained from a human donor with HPV-associated anogenital cancer. Each CDR3 is given with its conserved first and last residue. D genes are given only for firm matches. Clone size, where shown, is once, few, many, or a class for clones that have expanded.

j_call,clone_size,d_call,v_call,cdr3_nt,cdr3_aa
TRBJ1-2,.,.,TRBV11-2,TGTGCCAGCAGAAGGGACATTGGCTATGGCTACACCTTC,CASRRDIGYGYTF
TRBJ1-1,once,.,TRBV7-9,TGTGCCAGCAGCGAAAGGGGGGGGATGAACACTGAAGCTTTCTTT,CASSERGGMNTEAFF
TRBJ2-7,.,TRBD2,TRBV5-8,TGTGCCAGCAGCTTGGGGGGGGGTGAGCAGTACTTC,CASSLGGGEQYF
TRBJ2-5,.,.,TRBV2,TGTGCCAGCAAGGGGTACCAAGAGACCCAGTACTTC,CASKGYQETQYF
TRBJ1-4,.,.,TRBV6-6,TGTGCCAGCAGTCACCACAGAGCAACTAATGAAAAACTGTTTTTT,CASSHHRATNEKLFF
TRBJ2-5,.,TRBD2,TRBV7-8,TGTGCCAGCAGCTCAAGACTAGCAGAGACCCAGTACTTC,CASSSRLAETQYF
TRBJ2-2,.,TRBD1,TRBV19,TGTGCCAGTAGTACGCGACAGGGGAGGAGCGGGGAGCTGTTTTTT,CASSTRQGRSGELFF
TRBJ2-7,.,TRBD1,TRBV11-2,TGTGCCAGCAGCGCCGCCGGGACAGCGCTTGACTACGAGCAGTACTTC,CASSAAGTALDYEQYF
TRBJ2-5,.,.,TRBV25-1,TGTGCCAGCAGTGAAGAGACCCAGTACTTC,CASSEETQYF
TRBJ1-6,.,.,TRBV2,TGTGCCAGCAGTGAAGAAGGGTATTCACCCCTCCACTTT,CASSEEGYSPLHF
TRBJ1-6,.,TRBD1,TRBV18,TGTGCCAGCTCATCGTGGGACAGGCTATCACCCCTCCACTTT,CASSSWDRLSPLHF
TRBJ2-1,.,.,TRBV27,TGTGCCAGCAGCCTAGTAGGGGGTGAGCAGTTCTTC,CASSLVGGEQFF
TRBJ2-3,.,.,TRBV30,TGTGCCTGGAGTGTTATGGGAGATACGCAGTATTTT,CAWSVMGDTQYF
TRBJ2-7,.,.,TRBV7-2,TGTGCCAGCAGCTTTAAGCTCCTAGGCTACGAGCAGTACTTC,CASSFKLLGYEQYF
TRBJ2-1,.,TRBD1,TRBV5-6,TGTGCCAGCAGCTTGGGGGACAGGGCCTACAATGAGCAGTTCTTC,CASSLGDRAYNEQFF
TRBJ2-5,.,.,TRBV28,TGTGCCAGCAGTCTCCCCGGGTCCCACCAAGAGACCCAGTACTTC,CASSLPGSHQETQYF
TRBJ1-6,few,.,TRBV19,TGTGCCAGTAGTAAAAGTAATTCACCCCTCCACTTT,CASSKSNSPLHF
TRBJ2-7,.,.,TRBV5-1,TGCGCCAGCAGCCTAAACTCCCTCCCCATATTGGGGGAGCAGTACTTC,CASSLNSLPILGEQYF
TRBJ2-7,.,.,TRBV2,TGTGCCAGCAAGGGGGGCAACTCCTACGAGCAGTACTTC,CASKGGNSYEQYF
TRBJ2-2,.,TRBD1,TRBV5-5,TGTGCCAGCAGCTCAGGGGGTATAGTGGGTACCGGGGAGCTGTTTTTT,CASSSGGIVGTGELFF
TRBJ1-5,.,.,TRBV6-6,TGTGCCGGGGGGGACAATCAGCCCCAGCATTTT,CAGGDNQPQHF
TRBJ1-1,.,TRBD1,TRBV6-6,TGTGCCAGCAGTCTCCAACAGGGGGATTCGAACACTGAAGCTTTCTTT,CASSLQQGDSNTEAFF
TRBJ1-2,once,.,TRBV5-6,TGTGCCAGCAGCTTGGAGCGTAGGCAAGTCTATGGCTACACCTTC,CASSLERRQVYGYTF
TRBJ1-4,.,.,TRBV19,TGTGCCAGTAGTATTGGGGCAGCCGGACTGTTTTTT,CASSIGAAGLFF
TRBJ2-5,.,TRBD1,TRBV6-1,TGTGCCAGCAGTCGAGACCCGACAGGGGGAGAGACCCAGTACTTC,CASSRDPTGGETQYF
TRBJ1-4,.,.,TRBV5-1,TGCGCCAGCAGCTCCTCTTCTGGGGGGGGAAATGAAAAACTGTTTTTT,CASSSSSGGGNEKLFF
TRBJ1-5,.,.,TRBV27,TGTGCCAGCGGGGCCAGAACTAATCAGCCCCAGCATTTT,CASGARTNQPQHF
TRBJ2-1,few,TRBD2,TRBV11-2,TGTGCCAGCAGCGCAGGACTAGCGGTATACAATGAGCAGTTCTTC,CASSAGLAVYNEQFF
TRBJ1-2,.,.,TRBV27,TGTGCCAGCAGTTTATTGGGCAGGGATGATGGCTACACCTTC,CASSLLGRDDGYTF
TRBJ2-6,.,TRBD1,TRBV12-5,TGTGCTAGTGGTGGGACAGCGCGCTCTGGGGCCAACGTCCTGACTTTC,CASGGTARSGANVLTF
TRBJ2-7,.,.,TRBV10-2,TGCGCCAGCAGTGAAAGGGCGGACCCCTACGAGCAGTACTTC,CASSERADPYEQYF
TRBJ2-7,.,TRBD2,TRBV6-5,TGTGCCAGCAGTCCAGGACTAGCGGGGACCTACGAGCAGTACTTC,CASSPGLAGTYEQYF
TRBJ2-4,.,.,TRBV4-1,TGCGCCAGCAGCCAATCGGCCCAGGGACAAGTGGACTACGTCAAAAACATTCAGTACTTC,CASSQSAQGQVDYVKNIQYF
TRBJ2-6,few,.,TRBV29-1,TGCAGCGTTGAAGACACAGCTGGGGCCAACGTCCTGACTTTC,CSVEDTAGANVLTF
TRBJ2-7,.,TRBD1,TRBV5-6,TGTGCCAGCAGCTCAGGGGACAGGGCTGCTTACGAGCAGTACTTC,CASSSGDRAAYEQYF
TRBJ2-5,.,TRBD1,TRBV5-4,TGTGCCAGCAGCCAACAGGGGGCTCAAGAGACCCAGTACTTC,CASSQQGAQETQYF
TRBJ2-5,.,TRBD1,TRBV5-1,TGCGCCAGCAGCGAAACGACAGGGCAAGAGACCCAGTACTTC,CASSETTGQETQYF
TRBJ1-1,once,.,TRBV6-5,TGTGCCAGCAGCCCCAGGATTGCCACTGAAGCTTTCTTT,CASSPRIATEAFF
TRBJ1-5,.,.,TRBV7-2,TGTGCCAGCAGCTTAGCGGATCTTCAGCCCCAGCATTTT,CASSLADLQPQHF
TRBJ1-4,once,TRBD1,TRBV30,TGTGCCTGGAGTCCCACAGGGGGGTGGGCTAATGAAAAACTGTTTTTT,CAWSPTGGWANEKLFF
TRBJ2-2,.,TRBD1,TRBV7-7,TGTGCCAGCGCAAAAGCCGGGACAGCCATGAACACCGGGGAGCTGTTTTTT,CASAKAGTAMNTGELFF
TRBJ2-7,.,.,TRBV5-1,TGCGCCAGCCGGGACTCGAACTACGAGCAGTACTTC,CASRDSNYEQYF
TRBJ1-2,.,.,TRBV27,TGTGCCAGCAGCTCAGGAAACAGGGTCGGCTACACCTTC,CASSSGNRVGYTF
TRBJ1-5,once,.,TRBV6-1,TGTGCCAGCAGTGAAGAAACAGGGTCTAATCAGCCCCAGCATTTT,CASSEETGSNQPQHF
TRBJ1-1,.,.,TRBV5-4,TGTGCCAGCAGCTCCAAACTATACGGACATACTGAAGCTTTCTTT,CASSSKLYGHTEAFF
TRBJ2-3,few,TRBD2,TRBV2,TGTGCCAGCAGTGTTGGACTAGCGGGGGTGGGAGATACGCAGTATTTT,CASSVGLAGVGDTQYF
TRBJ1-1,.,.,TRBV19,TGTGCCAGTAGTATCGCAGCAGACTTACCAGAAGCTTTCTTT,CASSIAADLPEAFF
TRBJ2-1,.,TRBD1,TRBV29-1,TGCAGCGGCTACGACAGGGGGCTGAACAATGAGCAGTTCTTC,CSGYDRGLNNEQFF
TRBJ1-4,.,.,TRBV19,TGTGCCAGTAGTAGCGATGGACTGTACTACAATGAAAAACTGTTTTTT,CASSSDGLYYNEKLFF
TRBJ2-7,.,.,TRBV13,TGTGCCAGCAGCTTGGCAGGGGAGAACTACGAGCAGTACTTC,CASSLAGENYEQYF
TRBJ2-5,.,TRBD2,TRBV5-1,TGCGCCAGCAGCTTGGCCGCGACTAGCGGGAGAGAGACCCAGTACTTC,CASSLAATSGRETQYF
TRBJ2-1,.,TRBD2,TRBV4-2,TGTGCCAGCAGCCAAGATCTTCCGGGAGGGATGGGTGAGCAGTTCTTC,CASSQDLPGGMGEQFF
TRBJ2-1,.,.,TRBV4-2,TGTGCCAGCAGCCAAGATCATATCGGGAGCTCCTACAATGAGCAGTTCTTC,CASSQDHIGSSYNEQFF
TRBJ2-1,.,TRBD2,TRBV5-8,TGTGCCAGCAGCTCCTTAGCGGGGAAGCTATACAATGAGCAGTTCTTC,CASSSLAGKLYNEQFF